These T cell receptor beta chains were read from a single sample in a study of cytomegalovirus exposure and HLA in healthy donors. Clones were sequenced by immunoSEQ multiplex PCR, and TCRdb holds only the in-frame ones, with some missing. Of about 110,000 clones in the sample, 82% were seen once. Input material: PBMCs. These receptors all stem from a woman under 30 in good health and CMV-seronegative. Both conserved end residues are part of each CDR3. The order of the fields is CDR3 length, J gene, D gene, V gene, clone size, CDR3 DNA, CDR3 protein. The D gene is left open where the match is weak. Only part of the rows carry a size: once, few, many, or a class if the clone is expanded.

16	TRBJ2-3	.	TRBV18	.	TGTGCCAGCTCACCACCGACGCGGGGGCTTGTAGATACGCAGTATTTT	CASSPPTRGLVDTQYF
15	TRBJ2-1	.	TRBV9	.	TGTGCCAGCAGCGTAGCGGCGGGTGTTTTTAATGAGCAGTTCTTC	CASSVAAGVFNEQFF
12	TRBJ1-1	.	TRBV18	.	TGTGCCAGCTCACCGGGGGCAACTGAAGCTTTCTTT	CASSPGATEAFF
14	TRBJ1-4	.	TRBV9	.	TGTGCCAGCAGCCCGAGGACGGGATCAGAAAAACTGTTTTTT	CASSPRTGSEKLFF
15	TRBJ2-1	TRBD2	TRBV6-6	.	TGTGCCAGCAGTTCAGGACTAGCTGGGTCGAATGAGCAGTTCTTC	CASSSGLAGSNEQFF
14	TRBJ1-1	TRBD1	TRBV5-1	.	TGCGCCAGCAGCTCACTGACAGGGTCCACTGAAGCTTTCTTT	CASSSLTGSTEAFF
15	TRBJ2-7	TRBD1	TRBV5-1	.	TGCGCCAGCAGCTTGTCGGGACAGGGGCCTCTCGAGCAGTACTTC	CASSLSGQGPLEQYF
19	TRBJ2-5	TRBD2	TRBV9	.	TGTGCCAGCAGCGTAGTACCCGAGGGAGCGGGAGGGCTCAAAGAGACCCAGTACTTC	CASSVVPEGAGGLKETQYF
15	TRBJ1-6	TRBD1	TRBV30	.	TGTGCCTGGAGTAACTCGGACAGGGCTGGATCACCCCTCCACTTT	CAWSNSDRAGSPLHF
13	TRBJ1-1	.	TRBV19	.	TGTGCCAGTAGTGTAGAGGCGAACACTGAAGCTTTCTTT	CASSVEANTEAFF
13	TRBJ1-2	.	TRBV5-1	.	TGCGCCAGCAGCGACTCCAGGGGAGAGGGCTACACCTTC	CASSDSRGEGYTF
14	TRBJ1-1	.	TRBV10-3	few	TGTGCCATCAGTGGTCAGATCTCGAACACTGAAGCTTTCTTT	CAISGQISNTEAFF
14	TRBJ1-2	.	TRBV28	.	TGTGCCAGCAGTTCCCCAGGAATAAACTATGGCTACACCTTC	CASSSPGINYGYTF
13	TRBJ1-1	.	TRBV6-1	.	TGTGCCAGCAGCCCCACCCTAAATACTGAAGCTTTCTTT	CASSPTLNTEAFF
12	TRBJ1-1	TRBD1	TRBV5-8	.	TGTGCCAGCAGCTACAGGGGGACTGAAGCTTTCTTT	CASSYRGTEAFF